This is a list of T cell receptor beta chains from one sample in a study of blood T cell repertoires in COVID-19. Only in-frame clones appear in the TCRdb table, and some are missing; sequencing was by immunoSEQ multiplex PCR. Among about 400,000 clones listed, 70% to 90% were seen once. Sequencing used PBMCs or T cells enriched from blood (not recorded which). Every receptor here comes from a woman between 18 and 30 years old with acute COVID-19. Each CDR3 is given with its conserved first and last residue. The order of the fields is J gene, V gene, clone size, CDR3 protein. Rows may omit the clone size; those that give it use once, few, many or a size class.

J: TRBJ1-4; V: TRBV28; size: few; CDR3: CASRSLINEKLFF
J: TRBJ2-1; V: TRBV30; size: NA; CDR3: CAWSGTSLNEQFF
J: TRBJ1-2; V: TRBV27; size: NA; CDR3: CASSFHGQGAAGYTF
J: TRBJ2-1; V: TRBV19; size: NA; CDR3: CASSIMVQYNEQFF
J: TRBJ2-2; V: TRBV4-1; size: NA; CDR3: CASSTSPGQGTRELFF
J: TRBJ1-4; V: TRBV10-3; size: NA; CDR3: CAISAGTGVSNEKLFF
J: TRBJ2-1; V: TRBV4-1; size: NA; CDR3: CASNKRGSYNEQFF
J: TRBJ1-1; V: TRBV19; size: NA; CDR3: CASSILLNTEAFF
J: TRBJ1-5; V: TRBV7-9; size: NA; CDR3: CASSSTGNQPQHF
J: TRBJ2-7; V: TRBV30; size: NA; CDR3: CAWTSGNEQYF
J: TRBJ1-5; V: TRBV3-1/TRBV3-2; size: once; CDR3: CASSQRTGNQPQHF
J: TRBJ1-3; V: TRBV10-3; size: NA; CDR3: CAIHSGTVTGNTIYF
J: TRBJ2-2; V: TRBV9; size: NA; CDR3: CASSAIGELFF
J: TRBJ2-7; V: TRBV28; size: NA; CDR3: CASRGTGSYEQYF
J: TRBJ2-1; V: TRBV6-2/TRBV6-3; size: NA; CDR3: CASSLDSSYNEQFF
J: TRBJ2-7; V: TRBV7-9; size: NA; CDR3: CASSSPDRGAYEQYF
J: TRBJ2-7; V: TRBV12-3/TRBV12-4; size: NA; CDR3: CASSFGSPYEQYF
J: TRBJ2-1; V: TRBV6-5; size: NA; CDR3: CASSRDRDHEQFF
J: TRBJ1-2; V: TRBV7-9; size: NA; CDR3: CASSKTGNYGYTF
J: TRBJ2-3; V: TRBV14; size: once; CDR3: CASSRGPSRTSGSDTQYF
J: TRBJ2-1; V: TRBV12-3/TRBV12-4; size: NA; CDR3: CASSLVRYNEQFF
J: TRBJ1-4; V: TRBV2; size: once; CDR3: CASSEEGYTNEKLFF
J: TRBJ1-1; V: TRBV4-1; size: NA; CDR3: CASSQGRVFGVNTEAFF
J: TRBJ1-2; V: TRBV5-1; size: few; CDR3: CASNPGRTGYGYTF
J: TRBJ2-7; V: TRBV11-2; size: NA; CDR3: CASSSGTGGSYEQYF
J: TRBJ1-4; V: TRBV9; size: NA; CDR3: CASSPLGGKELFF
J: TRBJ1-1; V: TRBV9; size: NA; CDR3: CASSVSGDTEAFF
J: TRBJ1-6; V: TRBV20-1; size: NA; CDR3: CSASVGTGDSPLHF
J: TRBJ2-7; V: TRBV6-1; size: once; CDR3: CASSEARGQGSREQYF
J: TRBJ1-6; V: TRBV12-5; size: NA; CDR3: CASGLVHSDRKNSPLHF
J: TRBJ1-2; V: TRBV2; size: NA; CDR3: CASSEVQGAMGGYTF
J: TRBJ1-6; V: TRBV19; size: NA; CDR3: CASRPRDRANSPLHF
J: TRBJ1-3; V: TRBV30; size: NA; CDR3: CAWTRDRGSGNTIYF
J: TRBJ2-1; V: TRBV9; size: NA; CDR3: CASSVDGGHENEQFF
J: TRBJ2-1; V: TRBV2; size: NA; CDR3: CASSVQGSYEQFF
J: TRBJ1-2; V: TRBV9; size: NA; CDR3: CASSPRTGMTGYTF
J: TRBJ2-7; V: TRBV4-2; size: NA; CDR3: CASSQDHAGIAPSEQYF
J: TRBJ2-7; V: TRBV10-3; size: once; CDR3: CAISDQNYEQYF
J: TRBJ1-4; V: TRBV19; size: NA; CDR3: CASSIATGTLNEKLFF
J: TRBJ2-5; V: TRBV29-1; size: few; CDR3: CSVGREGLLQETQYF
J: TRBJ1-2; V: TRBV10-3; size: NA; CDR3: CAISESRGPFGYTF
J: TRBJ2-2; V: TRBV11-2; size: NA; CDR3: CASSSLLAVTGELFF
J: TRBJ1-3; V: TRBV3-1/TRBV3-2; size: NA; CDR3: CASSPPTGLSGNTIYF
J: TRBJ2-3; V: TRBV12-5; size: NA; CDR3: CASGFSLGREVTDTQYF
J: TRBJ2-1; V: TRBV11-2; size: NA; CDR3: CASSSFSGGVTRQQFF
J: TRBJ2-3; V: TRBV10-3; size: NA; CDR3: CAISARDTTDTQYF
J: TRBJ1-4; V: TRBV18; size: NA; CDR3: CASSSGQGKLFF
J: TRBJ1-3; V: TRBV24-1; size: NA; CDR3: CATSDSDRGTGNTIYF